The rows below give T cell receptor beta chains drawn from one sample of a study of STAT3 mutations in large granular lymphocyte leukemia. Repertoires were generated with immunoSEQ multiplex PCR, while TCRdb's copy carries only in-frame clones and drops some. Among tens of thousands of clones listed, about 88% were seen once. The specimen sequenced was PBMCs. The receptors originated from a human donor with T large granular lymphocyte leukemia. Some clones in this sample may be carry-over from other donors' samples. The CDR3 runs from the conserved cysteine through the conserved F or W. The order of the fields is V gene, J gene, clone size, D gene, CDR3 DNA, CDR3 protein. The D gene is left open where the match is weak. A clone size is listed for some rows: how often the clone was seen (once, few, many), or a class if it is expanded.

v_gene: TRBV5-4
j_gene: TRBJ2-2
abundance: NA
d_gene: TRBD2
CDR3nt: TGTGCCAGCAGCCGCGGTAGCGGGGGGGCGTTCACCGGGGAGCTGTTTTTT
CDR3aa: CASSRGSGGAFTGELFF

v_gene: TRBV18
j_gene: TRBJ2-1
abundance: NA
d_gene: TRBD1
CDR3nt: TGTGCCACGACGCCGGGACAGGAAAGCAATGAGCAGTTCTTC
CDR3aa: CATTPGQESNEQFF

v_gene: TRBV4-3
j_gene: TRBJ2-7
abundance: few
d_gene: NA
CDR3nt: TGCGCCAGCAGCCAAGAGTCCTACGAGCAGTACTTC
CDR3aa: CASSQESYEQYF

v_gene: TRBV2
j_gene: TRBJ1-5
abundance: NA
d_gene: TRBD1
CDR3nt: TGTGCCAGCAGAGCGAGGGGACAGGGCCACAATCAGCCCCAGCATTTT
CDR3aa: CASRARGQGHNQPQHF

v_gene: TRBV7-2
j_gene: TRBJ2-5
abundance: NA
d_gene: NA
CDR3nt: TGTGCCAGCAGCTTAGGGGGGGCCGGAGAGACCCAGTACTTC
CDR3aa: CASSLGGAGETQYF

v_gene: TRBV9
j_gene: TRBJ2-2
abundance: once
d_gene: NA
CDR3nt: TGTGCCAGCAGCGTAGCTGTACAGACCGGGGAGCTGTTTTTT
CDR3aa: CASSVAVQTGELFF

v_gene: TRBV7-8
j_gene: TRBJ1-6
abundance: NA
d_gene: TRBD1
CDR3nt: TGTGCCAGCAGGCCACTCCGACAGGGGCCCGTAAATTCACCCCTCCACTTT
CDR3aa: CASRPLRQGPVNSPLHF

v_gene: TRBV5-4
j_gene: TRBJ2-2
abundance: NA
d_gene: TRBD2
CDR3nt: TGTGCCAGCAGCTTGGGTTCACGGAGTCTAGCGGGGACCGGGGAGCTGTTTTTT
CDR3aa: CASSLGSRSLAGTGELFF

v_gene: TRBV13
j_gene: TRBJ1-5
abundance: NA
d_gene: NA
CDR3nt: TGTGCCAGCAGCTTAGGTAGCAATCAGCCCCAGCATTTT
CDR3aa: CASSLGSNQPQHF

v_gene: TRBV7-7
j_gene: TRBJ2-5
abundance: NA
d_gene: TRBD2
CDR3nt: TGTGCCAGCAGCTTGGGGAGGAGAGCAGCGGGGGGGCCGGGCGAGACCCAGTACTTC
CDR3aa: CASSLGRRAAGGPGETQYF

v_gene: TRBV5-8
j_gene: TRBJ1-5
abundance: NA
d_gene: TRBD1
CDR3nt: TGTGCCAGCGCCCCACTAGACAGGGCCGATCAGCCCCAGCATTTT
CDR3aa: CASAPLDRADQPQHF

v_gene: TRBV27
j_gene: TRBJ2-2
abundance: once
d_gene: NA
CDR3nt: TGTGCCAGCAGTTTATCGAGGGGAAGGGGCGGGGAGCTGTTTTTT
CDR3aa: CASSLSRGRGGELFF

v_gene: TRBV5-6
j_gene: TRBJ2-7
abundance: NA
d_gene: NA
CDR3nt: TGTGCCAGCAGCTGGCGAGGCACCTCCTACGAGCAGTACTTC
CDR3aa: CASSWRGTSYEQYF

v_gene: TRBV28
j_gene: TRBJ1-2
abundance: NA
d_gene: NA
CDR3nt: TGTGCCAGCAGTTTGGAAAGGGCCAACTATGGCTACACCTTC
CDR3aa: CASSLERANYGYTF

v_gene: TRBV6-1
j_gene: TRBJ2-5
abundance: NA
d_gene: NA
CDR3nt: TGTGCCAGCAGTCTCAGGGAATATGAGACCCAGTACTTC
CDR3aa: CASSLREYETQYF

v_gene: TRBV7-2
j_gene: TRBJ2-5
abundance: NA
d_gene: NA
CDR3nt: TGTGCCAGCAGCTTGTGGGGGGTCAGTGAGACCCAGTACTTC
CDR3aa: CASSLWGVSETQYF

v_gene: TRBV10-2
j_gene: TRBJ2-2
abundance: NA
d_gene: NA
CDR3nt: TGCGCCAGCAGTGGATATGGACAGAACACCGGGGAGCTGTTTTTT
CDR3aa: CASSGYGQNTGELFF

v_gene: TRBV4-2
j_gene: TRBJ2-7
abundance: NA
d_gene: NA
CDR3nt: TGTGCCAGCAGCCCCGAGAGACTCTCCTACGAGCAGTACTTC
CDR3aa: CASSPERLSYEQYF

v_gene: TRBV27
j_gene: TRBJ1-4
abundance: once
d_gene: NA
CDR3nt: TGTGCCAGCAGTTTGGTACCAGGGTTGAGGGAAAAACTGTTTTTT
CDR3aa: CASSLVPGLREKLFF

v_gene: TRBV5-1
j_gene: TRBJ2-1
abundance: NA
d_gene: TRBD1
CDR3nt: TGCGCCAGCAGCCCGCAGGGGGCTTACAATGAGCAGTTCTTC
CDR3aa: CASSPQGAYNEQFF

v_gene: TRBV6-6
j_gene: TRBJ2-7
abundance: NA
d_gene: NA
CDR3nt: TGTGCCAGCAGCAGGGGGGACGAGCAGTACTTC
CDR3aa: CASSRGDEQYF

v_gene: TRBV5-1
j_gene: TRBJ2-3
abundance: NA
d_gene: NA
CDR3nt: TGCGCCAGCAGCTTGGCCGGGACCCCTAGCACAGATACGCAGTATTTT
CDR3aa: CASSLAGTPSTDTQYF

v_gene: TRBV7-2
j_gene: TRBJ1-1
abundance: NA
d_gene: TRBD1
CDR3nt: TGTGCCAGCAGCTTAGAGCAGGGGGTACCTGAAGCTTTCTTT
CDR3aa: CASSLEQGVPEAFF

v_gene: TRBV6-1
j_gene: TRBJ2-5
abundance: NA
d_gene: TRBD1
CDR3nt: TGTGCCAGCAGTGGTACTCCGGGACAGGGGGTTCGCCAAGAGACCCAGTACTTC
CDR3aa: CASSGTPGQGVRQETQYF

v_gene: TRBV5-4
j_gene: TRBJ2-6
abundance: once
d_gene: TRBD1
CDR3nt: TGTGCCAGCAGCCCCCGGGACAGGGCCTCTGGGGCCAACGTCCTGACTTTC
CDR3aa: CASSPRDRASGANVLTF

v_gene: TRBV11-2
j_gene: TRBJ2-3
abundance: NA
d_gene: NA
CDR3nt: TGTGCCAGCAGCCCGGGTCACGGGACGATCACAGATACGCAGTATTTT
CDR3aa: CASSPGHGTITDTQYF

v_gene: TRBV7-9
j_gene: TRBJ1-5
abundance: few
d_gene: NA
CDR3nt: TGTGCCAGCAGCCTGAGGGACGGGAAAAACAATCAGCCCCAGCATTTT
CDR3aa: CASSLRDGKNNQPQHF

v_gene: TRBV9
j_gene: TRBJ1-1
abundance: few
d_gene: NA
CDR3nt: TGTGCCAGCAGCGTAGTACCGACCAATCGGGCTTTCTTT
CDR3aa: CASSVVPTNRAFF